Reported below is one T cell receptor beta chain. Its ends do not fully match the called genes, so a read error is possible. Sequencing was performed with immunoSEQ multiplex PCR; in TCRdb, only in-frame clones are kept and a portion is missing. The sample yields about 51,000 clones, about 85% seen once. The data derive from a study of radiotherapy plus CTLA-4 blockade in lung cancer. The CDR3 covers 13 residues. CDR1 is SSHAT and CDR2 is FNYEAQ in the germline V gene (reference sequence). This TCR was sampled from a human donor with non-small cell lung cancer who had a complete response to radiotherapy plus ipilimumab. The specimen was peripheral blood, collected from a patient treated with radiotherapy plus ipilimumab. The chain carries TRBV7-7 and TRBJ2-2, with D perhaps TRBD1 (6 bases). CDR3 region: CASSADSAGELFF. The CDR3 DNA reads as TGTGCTAGCAGTGCGGACAGTGCCGGGGAGCTGTTTTTT.